The 15 T cell receptor beta chains presented below share a single source sample, sequenced in a study of tumor and adjacent non-tumor tissue in lung cancer (dated by TCRdb to 2016 to 2018). Library construction relied on multiplex PCR. Sequencing relied on an Illumina HiSeq 2500. TCRbeta libraries were constructed through three rounds of nested PCR with primers (Table S4) according to protocols modified from ARM-PCR. The public reads were reanalyzed by TCRdb: fastp trimming at Q25, MiXCR alignment, in-frame beta chains only. Merged by CDR3 protein, the rows form single entries marked with the most common genes and DNA. The sample records about 200,000 distinct CDR3 sequences, 71% of which are singletons. About 23% of the sample is in the top ten clones. RNA was isolated from bulk, unsorted tissue, and RNA quality was assessed with a NanoDrop ND-1000 and an Agilent 2100. Sequenced sample: lung tumor tissue. These receptors came from a man aged 55 to 69 with non-small cell lung cancer.

Of note for this clonotype: In this CDR3 the conserved last residue, phenylalanine or tryptophan, is missing, so a read error is likely. This chain's CDR3 is CASSQEIGRGLLAFC. The CDR3 region has the DNA TGTGCCAGCAGCCAAGAGATCGGGCGGGGACTGTTGGCTTTCTGT. V and J are TRBV4-2 and TRBJ1-1, with D possibly TRBD1 on 5 matching bases. Trimming left V 0 bases short and J 11 bases short, with 19 bases between. CDR3 length equals 15 residues. In germline, CDR1 is LGHNA, CDR2 YNFKEQ.

This chain links TRBV6-1 with TRBJ2-1; D may correspond to TRBD1 or TRBD2 (6 bases each). Germline V gene data show CDR1 as MNHNS and CDR2 as SASEGT. Trimming took off 10 bases at V and 2 bases at J, with 15 bases between the two ends. CDR3 size: 14 residues. In nucleotides, the CDR3 is TGTGCCATCCGCCGGGGGCAACCCTACAATGAGCAGTTCTTC. Its translation: CAIRRGQPYNEQFF.

J is TRBJ1-5 and V is TRBV12-3 or TRBV12-4; TRBD1 matches 7 bases. The V gene end was trimmed by 2 bases and the J gene end by 6 bases; junction bases not matched to a gene: 13. This CDR3 contains 17 residues. Written as DNA, the CDR3 is TGTGCCAGCAGTTTACGCACCAGGGGGGAGGTCAGTCAGCCCCAGCATTTT. Residues: CASSLRTRGEVSQPQHF.

As to this clonotype: The junction and the germline gene differ at one end; a read error may be behind it. The chain uses TRBV11-2 and TRBJ1-5; D may be TRBD1 (5 bases). This CDR3 spans 15 amino acids. Germline V gene data show CDR1 as SGHAT and CDR2 as FQNNGV. The CDR3 region has the DNA TGTGCCAGCAGCTTAGAGTCAGGGAAGAATCAACCCCAGCATTTT. It translates to CASSLESGKNQPQHF.

Notes on this clonotype: The CDR3 does not end in the conserved phenylalanine or tryptophan, so this is likely a read error. This sequence joins TRBV5-1 and TRBJ1-1; D ambiguous. Trimming pared 4 bases from V and 11 bases from J, leaving 18 bases between. The germline CDR1 and CDR2 sequences are SGHRS and YFSETQ. This CDR3 has 13 amino acids. The CDR3 coding sequence is TGCGCCAGCAGCCCATACGGAGGTACGGGGGCTTTCTAT. It encodes CASSPYGGTGAFY.

A word on this clonotype: The conserved closing phenylalanine or tryptophan is absent in this CDR3, likely reflecting a read error. This chain links TRBV4-3 with TRBJ1-2; D is unresolved. Trimming left V 0 bases short and J 8 bases short, with 19 bases between. Germline assignment: CDR1 LGHNA and CDR2 YSLEER. The CDR3 runs to 16 residues. The CDR3 nucleotides read TGCGCCAGCAGCCAAGATGGGATGGGATCGGCCATAGGCTACACCTTA. Its translation: CASSQDGMGSAIGYTL.

The rearrangement uses TRBV6-1 and TRBJ1-2; D remains ambiguous. CDR1 is MNHNS, CDR2 SASEGT, per germline. This CDR3 is built from 15 residues. Trimming cost V 4 bases and J 6 bases, with 18 bases left between them. The CDR3 sequence: CASSGSGPSRDGYTF. As DNA, the CDR3 is TGTGCCAGCAGTGGCTCCGGACCCTCGCGGGATGGCTACACCTTC.

This chain connects TRBV11-3 to TRBJ2-5; no reliable D call. The CDR3 loop spans 11 amino acids. V gave up 3 bases and J gave up 13 bases, with 12 bases separating them. Germline V lookup: CDR1 SGHNT, CDR2 YENEEA. CDR3 loop: CASSFLETRYF. CDR3 in DNA: TGTGCCAGCAGCTTCTTGGAGACTCGGTACTTC. Variable domain in full (rest from reference TRBV11-3 and TRBJ2-5): EAGVVQSPRYKIIEKKQPVAFWCNPISGHNTLYWYLQNLGQGPELLIRYENEEAVDDSQLPKDRFSAERLKGVDSTLKIQPAELGDSAVYLCASSFLETRYFGPGTRLLVL.

To note about this clonotype: Since no conserved phenylalanine or tryptophan closes the CDR3, a read error is the likely cause. This chain links TRBV20-1 with TRBJ2-2, with D perhaps matching TRBD1 (5 bases). The CDR3 extends over 15 amino acids. Germline V gene sequence: CDR1 DFQATT, CDR2 SNEGSKA (reference sequence). CDR3 coding DNA: TGCAGTGCTAGAGAGCCAGGGTGGAACACCTGGGAGCTGTTTATT. It encodes CSAREPGWNTWELFI.

Comments on this clonotype: This may be a read error: a much more frequent sequence differs by one nucleotide. The chain couples TRBV20-1 to TRBJ2-2; D is perhaps TRBD2 (5 bases). The CDR3 runs to 14 residues. Germline CDR1 and CDR2: DFQATT and SNEGSKA (reference sequence). The CDR3 reads CSAPGLANTGQLFF. CDR3 DNA sequence: TGCAGTGCTCCCGGACTGGCGAACACCGGGCAGCTGTTTTTT.

As for this clonotype: The junction departs from germline at one end; a sequencing error may be responsible. The CDR3 loop is CANSLAGIQYTF. CDR3 sequence (DNA): TGTGCCAACAGCTTAGCAGGCATTCAGTACACCTTC. The J gene is TRBJ1-2, the V gene TRBV7-8; D not certain. Looked up from germline, CDR1 is SGHVS and CDR2 is FQNEAQ. This CDR3 has 12 amino acids.

To note about this clonotype: As the CDR3 is not closed by the conserved phenylalanine or tryptophan, this likely results from a read error. The genes are TRBV20-1 and TRBJ2-2; the D gene is possibly TRBD2 (6 bases). This CDR3 has 17 amino acids. From germline, CDR1 is DFQATT and CDR2 SNEGSKA (reference sequence). The CDR3 reads CIARASGGGSNTGELFS. The CDR3 DNA is TGCATTGCTAGAGCTTCGGGTGGGGGGAGCAACACCGGGGAGCTGTTTTCT.

On this clonotype: An end of the junction does not agree with germline; a read error may underlie this. The gene calls are TRBV30 and TRBJ2-1; tentative D call: TRBD1 (6 bases). Germline V gene lookup returns CDR1 GTSNPN and CDR2 SVGIG (reference sequence). The CDR3 has 14 residues. CDR3 sequence: CVWIVRGLSNEQFF. The CDR3 bases are TGTGTCTGGATAGTAAGGGGGTTATCCAATGAGCAGTTCTTC.

J is TRBJ1-2 and V is TRBV12-3 or TRBV12-4; D ambiguous. Trimming took off 2 bases at V and 7 bases at J, with 11 bases between the two ends. CDR3 length: 13 amino acids. For the CDR3, the DNA is TGTGCCAGCAGTTTAAGGCAGATCAGTGGCTACACCTTC. Amino acids: CASSLRQISGYTF.

To note about this clonotype: One end of the junction does not line up with germline, which may come from a read error. The chain employs TRBV12-3 or TRBV12-4 and TRBJ1-2; TRBD1 agrees at 7 bases. This CDR3 contains 13 residues. The CDR3 DNA reads as TGTGCCAGTAGACAACAGGGGTTTTATGACTACACCTTC. Protein sequence: CASRQQGFYDYTF.